The rows below give T cell receptor beta chains drawn from one sample of a study of PD-L1 blockade in urothelial cancer. Assay: immunoSEQ multiplex PCR; the TCRdb copy retains only in-frame clones and omits some. This repertoire shows 40,000 to 45,000 clones, more than 70% found once; its top ten account for around an eighth. Sequencing was performed on PBMCs, taken around atezolizumab (anti-PD-L1) treatment. These receptors were obtained from a woman aged 55-70 years with urothelial cancer. Both conserved end residues are trimmed from each CDR3. Each record gives: CDR3 protein, CDR3 length, V gene, J gene.

ASSPSRGSSATQY	13	TRBV18	TRBJ2-3
ASSPRTAALAKNIQY	15	TRBV27	TRBJ2-4
ASSFTGQSNYGYT	13	TRBV5-6	TRBJ1-2
ASKRLDGPGTQY	12	TRBV5-6	TRBJ2-3
AISESPGQGFEQY	13	TRBV10-3	TRBJ2-7
ASSQGQGETQY	11	TRBV18	TRBJ2-5
ASKGIEQF	8	TRBV5-6	TRBJ2-1
ASSLPGDSRGYT	12	TRBV5-4	TRBJ1-2
ASSLRTKVDEQY	12	TRBV5-1	TRBJ2-7
ASSLALFGTQY	11	TRBV7-2	TRBJ2-3
ASRPDRDYDNEQF	13	TRBV6-6	TRBJ2-1
AISESEREILTDTQY	15	TRBV10-3	TRBJ2-3
ASSSLTGGSDEQY	13	TRBV18	TRBJ2-7
ASSATASTDTQY	12	TRBV19	TRBJ2-3
ASRPGQGRMSNQPQH	15	TRBV28	TRBJ1-5
ASSPPSGGGTDTQY	14	TRBV18	TRBJ2-3
ASSPGGNEQF	10	TRBV28	TRBJ2-1
SVSGAAYEQY	10	TRBV29-1	TRBJ2-7
ASRTAGELF	9	TRBV19	TRBJ2-2
ASTVYRAPPYGYT	13	TRBV2	TRBJ1-2
ASSLATGTWATGELF	15	TRBV7-9	TRBJ2-2
ASSNPRGRGANYGYT	15	TRBV19	TRBJ1-2
ASSPDSEKLF	10	TRBV5-5	TRBJ1-4
ASSRPSGYYNEQF	13	TRBV4-2	TRBJ2-1
ASSRGGYYGYT	11	TRBV11-2	TRBJ1-2
ASSSKLLAEAGAQETQY	17	TRBV7-2	TRBJ2-5
SVGNTGGAGQPQH	13	TRBV29-1	TRBJ1-5
ASSVQGVAKNIQY	13	TRBV19	TRBJ2-4
ASSIDPGSNYGYT	13	TRBV19	TRBJ1-2
ASSVPGRSTEAF	12	TRBV6-1	TRBJ1-1
ASSYSASSYEQY	12	TRBV6-5	TRBJ2-7
ASIEWGRAYEQY	12	TRBV10-1	TRBJ2-7
ASTIRDRSYEQY	12	TRBV2	TRBJ2-7
AWSDSEAGTFTDTQY	15	TRBV30	TRBJ2-3
ASSPGTTYETQY	12	TRBV11-2	TRBJ2-5
ASSKTLGYSNQPQH	14	TRBV19	TRBJ1-5
ASSPRWGGADTGELF	15	TRBV9	TRBJ2-2
ASSPRLPSGNYEQY	14	TRBV18	TRBJ2-7
ASNEGTGDRQPQH	13	TRBV6-6	TRBJ1-5
ASSGAPYEQY	10	TRBV7-9	TRBJ2-7
ASTGTGRINEKLF	13	TRBV19	TRBJ1-4
ASSRGLRNTGELF	13	TRBV9	TRBJ2-2
ASSLARGVGTDDYEQY	16	TRBV7-9	TRBJ2-7
GGLAGGFPGANVLT	14	TRBV29-1	TRBJ2-6
ASSLARSTPYGYT	13	TRBV5-1	TRBJ1-2
ASSLSDTQY	9	TRBV5-1	TRBJ2-3
ASSQDNGNSPLH	12	TRBV4-3	TRBJ1-6
ASSFSTGVTTEAF	13	TRBV7-9	TRBJ1-1
ASRPSGGRSYGYT	13	TRBV5-1	TRBJ1-2
SVDGGTTEAF	10	TRBV29-1	TRBJ1-1
ASSSRLAENPYEQY	14	TRBV13	TRBJ2-7
ASSVVRTGELF	11	TRBV9	TRBJ2-2
ASSFRQEYGYT	11	TRBV5-6	TRBJ1-2
ASSSVAGGRIDTQY	14	TRBV5-4	TRBJ2-3
ASSSVSGGAGYGYT	14	TRBV7-2	TRBJ1-2